The 21 T cell receptor beta chains reported below all come from one sample, sequenced in a study of CD8 T cells in ankylosing spondylitis (dated 2017 in TCRdb). Receptors were amplified or captured by 5' RACE. TCRdb shows the sequencer as Illumina HiSeq 2500. The public reads were quality trimmed at Q25 with fastp and then assembled into clones with MiXCR by TCRdb, keeping productive beta chains. Here each entry gathers all rows of one CDR3 protein and keeps the most common genes and DNA. For this sample there are under 300,000 distinct CDR3 sequences; around 7.8% appear just once. The ten largest make up nearly 7% of the sample. The sample consisted of blood, either unsorted or a sorted T cell fraction (not recorded which). All receptors derive from a male donor with ankylosing spondylitis or in good health (not recorded which).

The table lists this clonotype with many counts. V usage is TRBV5-1 and J usage is TRBJ2-7; 9 nucleotides line up with TRBD2. This CDR3 region has 18 residues. V gave up 1 base and J gave up 1 base; unmatched junction bases: 12. The V gene's germline CDR1 is SGHRS and CDR2 YFSETQ. In DNA form, the CDR3 reads TGCGCCAGCAGCTTGTCAATTTCTAGCGGGGAGATTTCCTACGAGCAGTACTTC. It codes for CASSLSISSGEISYEQYF. Supplemented by reference TRBV5-1 and TRBJ2-7, the full variable domain reads KAGVTQTPRYLIKTRGQQVTLSCSPISGHRSVSWYQQTPGQGLQFLFEYFSETQRNKGNFPGRFSGRQFSNSRSEMNVSTLELGDSALYLCASSLSISSGEISYEQYFGPGTRLTVT.

This clonotype appeared many times. The J gene is TRBJ1-2, the V gene TRBV29-1, with no clear D. The CDR3 consists of 9 residues. The germline V gene encodes CDR1 SQVTM and CDR2 ANQGSEA. V shed 2 bases and J shed 12 bases, with 7 bases lying between them. The CDR3 loop reads CSVESGNTF. Here the CDR3 DNA reads TGCAGCGTTGAATCTGGGAACACCTTC. Filled out from reference TRBV29-1 and TRBJ1-2, the complete variable domain reads SAVISQKPSRDICQRGTSLTIQCQVDSQVTMMFWYRQQPGQSLTLIATANQGSEATYESGFVIDKFPISRPNLTFSTLTVSNMSPEDSSIYLCSVESGNTFGSGTRLTVV.

This clonotype was counted ten times or more. The rearrangement links TRBV10-3 to TRBJ1-5; tentative D call: TRBD1 (5 bases). The CDR3 covers 17 residues. V was clipped by 0 bases and J by 0 bases, with 12 bases between them. Germline CDR1 is ENHRY and CDR2 is SYGVKD. CDR3 region: CAISESRTGYSNQPQHF. CDR3 bases: TGTGCCATCAGTGAGTCGCGAACAGGCTATAGCAATCAGCCCCAGCATTTT.

The table lists this clonotype with many counts. The CDR3 spells CASSQDQGVLGADTQYF. The DNA of the CDR3 is TGCGCCAGCAGCCAAGATCAGGGAGTGTTGGGGGCAGATACGCAGTATTTT. V usage is TRBV4-3 and J usage is TRBJ2-3, with D perhaps given as TRBD1 or TRBD2 (5 bases each). Germline CDR1 and CDR2: LGHNA and YSLEER. The V gene lost 0 bases and the J gene lost 4 bases, with 17 bases spanning the gap. The CDR3 is 17 residues long.

This clonotype occurred many times. The chain is built from TRBV9 and TRBJ2-1; 12 bases map to TRBD2. The trim removed 3 bases at V and 10 bases at J, leaving 11 bases unmatched. The germline CDR1 and CDR2 sequences are SGDLS and YYNGEE. The CDR3 extends over 16 amino acids. The CDR3 reads CASSATGTSGSGEQFF. CDR3 DNA: TGTGCCAGCAGCGCGACCGGGACTAGCGGGTCCGGGGAGCAGTTCTTC.

This clonotype showed up many times. The chain links TRBV14 to TRBJ2-7; D unclear. Per germline, CDR1 SGHDN and CDR2 FVKESK. V lost 0 bases and J 3 bases, leaving 12 bases between the germline ends. This CDR3 has 15 residues. The CDR3 DNA reads TGTGCCAGCAGCCAAGATCGGGTGAGATTCTACGAGCAGTACTTC. Its translation: CASSQDRVRFYEQYF.

This clonotype was seen repeatedly, ten times or more. The genes are TRBV5-8 and TRBJ2-5; weak D call: TRBD1 (5 bases). The V and J ends lost 6 bases and 4 bases respectively, with 13 bases between them. CDR1 SGHTS and CDR2 YDEGEE come from the germline V gene. This CDR3 is built from 13 residues. The CDR3 loop reads CASTLTDAETQYF. The CDR3 nucleotides read TGTGCCAGCACTTTGACAGATGCAGAGACCCAGTACTTC.

This clonotype was observed many times. The chain recombines TRBV7-2 with TRBJ2-1; 8 bases match TRBD2. Germline CDR1 and CDR2: SGHTA and FQGNSA. J lost 9 bases, V lost 3 bases, and 7 bases had no gene match. This CDR3 has 14 residues. CDR3 region: CASSLSGRRAEQFF. CDR3 in DNA: TGTGCCAGCAGCTTGAGCGGGAGAAGGGCTGAGCAGTTCTTC.

This clonotype was recorded at least ten times. The rearrangement joins TRBV7-9 to TRBJ1-2; 9 bases are a match to TRBD1. Germline-derived CDR1 and CDR2 are SEHNR and FQNEAQ (reference sequence). The V gene end was trimmed by 1 base and the J gene end by 6 bases; junction bases not matched to a gene: 6. The CDR3 length is 15 residues. CDR3 amino acids: CASSLDGQGKNGYTF. In DNA form, the CDR3 reads TGTGCCAGCAGCTTAGATGGACAGGGGAAGAATGGCTACACCTTC.

A few counts support this clonotype. V gene TRBV20-1 combines with J gene TRBJ2-1, with 11 positions matching TRBD1. Germline V CDR1 and CDR2: DFQATT, SNEGSKA (reference sequence). The CDR3 covers 15 residues. With 0 bases clipped from V and 6 bases from J, the junction kept 4 bases outside the gene matches. The CDR3: CSARDFGTGGNEQFF. The CDR3 DNA reads as TGCAGTGCTAGAGATTTCGGGACAGGGGGCAATGAGCAGTTCTTC.

This clonotype came up a few times. This chain links TRBV6-2 or TRBV6-3 with TRBJ2-7; TRBD1 matches 7 bases. The germline V gene has CDR1 MNHEY and CDR2 SVGEGT. There are 15 residues in the CDR3. The J segment lost 0 bases and the V segment lost 2 bases, leaving 4 bases of the junction unmatched. CDR3 sequence reads: CASSYQGDSSYEQYF. The CDR3 DNA is TGTGCCAGCAGTTACCAGGGGGATAGCTCCTACGAGCAGTACTTC.

This clonotype came up many times. This chain uses TRBV28 with TRBJ2-2; possible D gene TRBD2, 5 bases. There are 15 residues in the CDR3. With 7 bases removed from V and 2 bases from J, the gap between germline ends came to 14 bases. From germline, CDR1 is MDHEN and CDR2 SYDVKM. The CDR3 spells CASTFVPSNTGELFF. The CDR3 bases are TGTGCCAGCACCTTTGTCCCTAGCAACACCGGGGAGCTGTTTTTT.

The V and J genes are TRBV4-1 and TRBJ2-5, with 10 positions matching TRBD2. Germline V gene sequence: CDR1 MGHRA, CDR2 YSYEKL. V was pared by 4 bases and J by 3 bases, with 23 bases of the junction left unmatched. The CDR3 extends over 21 amino acids. The DNA for the CDR3 is TGCGCCAGCAGCCCAACTCCCTTTTGGCTAGCGGGAGTTGGAAGGGAAGAGACCCAGTACTTC. As protein: CASSPTPFWLAGVGREETQYF.

This chain uses TRBV5-6 with TRBJ2-7; tentatively, D is TRBD1 (5 bases). CDR1 SGHDT and CDR2 YYEEEE come from the germline V gene. The V and J ends lost 2 bases and 6 bases respectively, with 9 bases between them. The CDR3 totals 12 residues. The CDR3 reads CASSLGVSEQYF. DNA of the CDR3: TGTGCCAGCAGCTTAGGGGTAAGCGAGCAGTACTTC.

This clonotype was observed many times. V and J are TRBV5-1 and TRBJ1-1, with no clear D. The CDR3 sequence is 14 residues long. Trimming took off 5 bases at V and 6 bases at J, with 17 bases between the two ends. CDR1 and CDR2 (germline): SGHRS, YFSETQ. CDR3 nucleotide sequence: TGCGCCAGCAGTCCCCAGATGGGTGCGGCTGAAGCTTTCTTT. The encoded protein is CASSPQMGAAEAFF. The full variable domain, in which reference TRBV5-1 and TRBJ1-1 provide the parts outside the CDR3, is KAGVTQTPRYLIKTRGQQVTLSCSPISGHRSVSWYQQTPGQGLQFLFEYFSETQRNKGNFPGRFSGRQFSNSRSEMNVSTLELGDSALYLCASSPQMGAAEAFFGQGTRLTVV.

The chain combines TRBV11-2 with TRBJ2-1; D is perhaps TRBD2 (6 bases). CDR1 SGHAT and CDR2 FQNNGV come from the germline V gene. Trimming stripped 0 bases from V and 9 bases from J, with 21 bases between. This CDR3 region has 17 residues. CDR3 loop: CASSLELMAGSRSEQFF. Here the CDR3 DNA reads TGTGCCAGCAGCTTAGAATTAATGGCGGGAAGTAGGAGTGAGCAGTTCTTC.

The chain employs TRBV19 and TRBJ1-1, with D possibly being TRBD1 (6 bases). This CDR3 is built from 12 residues. In germline, CDR1 is LNHDA, CDR2 SQIVND (reference sequence). V lost 5 bases, J lost 10 bases, and 14 bases lay in between. CDR3 protein: CASSAGQRGAFF. The CDR3 bases are TGTGCCAGTAGTGCCGGACAGCGAGGAGCTTTCTTT.

This clonotype showed up just once. The chain is built from TRBV5-4 and TRBJ1-1, with D hard to call. The germline V gene encodes CDR1 SGHNT and CDR2 YYREEE (reference sequence). V lost 3 bases and J lost 2, with 14 bases in between. There are 15 residues in the CDR3. The CDR3 DNA reads TGTGCCAGCAGCTCGGTCCCAGCAGGAAACACTGAAGCTTTCTTT. Encoded protein: CASSSVPAGNTEAFF. Full variable domain (outside the CDR3, taken from reference TRBV5-4 and TRBJ1-1): ETGVTQSPTHLIKTRGQQVTLRCSSQSGHNTVSWYQQALGQGPQFIFQYYREEENGRGNFPPRFSGLQFPNYSSELNVNALELDDSALYLCASSSVPAGNTEAFFGQGTRLTVV.

This clonotype occurred many times. The J gene is TRBJ2-7, the V gene TRBV5-1; 8 positions match TRBD1. Germline V gene sequence: CDR1 SGHRS, CDR2 YFSETQ. V shed 3 bases and J 2 bases; nucleotides not matched to a gene: 4. CDR3 length: 14 residues. The CDR3 nucleotides read TGCGCCAGCAGCTCCTCGGGACAGGCCTACGAGCAGTACTTC. Protein: CASSSSGQAYEQYF.

This clonotype was counted many times. The rearrangement joins TRBV5-1 to TRBJ2-1; TRBD2 agrees at 11 bases. Losses at the gene ends were 4 bases for V and 8 bases for J; bases not matched to a gene: 11. Germline V gene data show CDR1 as SGHRS and CDR2 as YFSETQ. The CDR3 length is 16 residues. The CDR3 region is CASSQKTSGGSDEQFF. The DNA of the CDR3 is TGCGCCAGCAGCCAAAAAACTAGCGGGGGTTCCGATGAGCAGTTCTTC.

This clonotype was counted at least ten times. The chain links TRBV7-2 to TRBJ2-7; D might be TRBD1 or TRBD2, each matching 6 bases. This CDR3 spans 16 amino acids. V was clipped by 0 bases and J by 0 bases, with 12 bases between them. CDR1 and CDR2 from the germline V gene are SGHTA and FQGNSA. DNA of the CDR3: TGTGCCAGCAGCTTAGCGGGGGGCTTTAGCTCCTACGAGCAGTACTTC. Amino acids: CASSLAGGFSSYEQYF.